These 10 T cell receptor beta chains originate from one sample sequenced in a study of cytomegalovirus exposure and HLA in healthy donors. Amplification used 60 Vbeta primers and 13 Jbeta primers. The repertoire was sequenced with immunoSEQ multiplex PCR; TCRdb's copy has only in-frame clones and lacks some. The repertoire holds around 120,000 clones, with 80% as singletons. The sample comprised PBMCs. The receptors come from a man aged 25-40 years in good health and CMV-seronegative.

The gene calls are TRBV7-2 and TRBJ2-7; no definite D call. CDR3 length: 13 amino acids. The V and J ends lost 5 bases and 4 bases respectively, with 12 bases between them. Germline CDR1 SGHTA, CDR2 FQGNSA. This CDR3 is CASSPPTGYEQYF. Written as DNA, the CDR3 is TGTGCCAGCAGCCCACCTACGGGTTACGAGCAGTACTTC.

The chain links TRBV28 to TRBJ2-3, with 8 bases matching TRBD2. Trimming removed 3 bases from V and 0 bases from J; junction bases left unmatched: 5. There are 16 residues in the CDR3. Per germline, CDR1 MDHEN and CDR2 SYDVKM. CDR3: CASSFLGGGSTDTQYF. In DNA, the CDR3 is TGTGCCAGCAGTTTTCTCGGCGGGGGGAGCACAGATACGCAGTATTTT.

In its sample, this clone was seen a few times. The chain carries TRBV18 and TRBJ2-1, with 8 bases lining up with TRBD2. This CDR3 is built from 15 residues. With 3 bases clipped from V and 7 bases from J, the junction kept 8 bases outside the gene matches. Germline V gene lookup returns CDR1 KGHSH and CDR2 LQKENI. The chain's CDR3 is CASSPNSGTRNEQFF. In nucleotides, the CDR3 is TGTGCCAGCTCACCTAATAGCGGGACGAGGAATGAGCAGTTCTTC.

The chain joins TRBV19 to TRBJ2-7; D is perhaps TRBD2 (6 bases). This CDR3 spans 11 amino acids. V dropped 6 bases and J dropped 3 bases, with 6 bases sitting between them. In germline, CDR1 is LNHDA, CDR2 SQIVND (reference sequence). This CDR3 reads CASRGGYEQYF. Here the CDR3 DNA reads TGTGCCAGTAGGGGGGGCTACGAGCAGTACTTC.

The rearrangement links TRBV15 to TRBJ1-1; D gene uncertain. The germline V gene has CDR1 LNHNV and CDR2 YYDKDF (reference sequence). Trimming shortened V by 3 bases and J by 6 bases, and 11 bases separated the two germline ends. The CDR3 covers 13 residues. For the CDR3, the DNA is TGTGCCACCAGCAGTGACAAAAACCCTGAAGCTTTCTTT. Residues: CATSSDKNPEAFF.

In this sample, this clone turned up once. V is TRBV4-3 and J is TRBJ2-7; D possibly corresponds to TRBD2 (7 bases). With 5 bases removed from V and 3 bases from J, the gap between germline ends came to 17 bases. Germline values: CDR1 LGHNA, CDR2 YSLEER. The CDR3 is 15 residues long. The CDR3 protein is CASSGGRESFYEQYF. DNA of the CDR3: TGCGCCAGCAGCGGGGGGCGGGAGTCCTTCTACGAGCAGTACTTC.

The DNA for the CDR3 is TGTGCCAGCAGCGTAAATCCCGTCCAGGGAGGGGGTGAAAAACTGTTTTTT. It specifies CASSVNPVQGGGEKLFF. The genes are TRBV9 and TRBJ1-4, with D possibly being TRBD1 (6 bases). V lost 1 base and J 7 bases, leaving 20 bases between the germline ends. Per germline, CDR1 SGDLS and CDR2 YYNGEE. This CDR3 region has 17 residues.

This chain links TRBV7-2 with TRBJ1-4, with D possibly TRBD1 on 6 matching bases. Deletions cut 5 bases from V and 8 bases from J, with 18 bases between. The germline V gene has CDR1 SGHTA and CDR2 FQGNSA. The CDR3 spans 15 residues. DNA for the CDR3: TGTGCCAGCAGCGCCAACAGGGAAGATTACGAAAAACTGTTTTTT. It is translated as CASSANREDYEKLFF.

The chain uses TRBV12-5 and TRBJ1-1; D may be TRBD1 (6 bases). Germline V gives CDR1 LGHNT, CDR2 FRNRAP. Trimming left V 4 bases short and J 2 bases short, with 11 bases between. This CDR3 comprises 14 residues. The CDR3 loop is CASGSQGANTEAFF. The CDR3 DNA is TGTGCTAGTGGTTCACAGGGCGCCAACACTGAAGCTTTCTTT.

DNA of the CDR3: TGTGCCAGCAGCCTCACTACCTCCGGGACTACATCCTACGAGCAGTACTTC. Translated: CASSLTTSGTTSYEQYF. The gene calls are TRBV4-2 and TRBJ2-5, with 7 bases that match TRBD2. The end of the DNA aligns better with TRBJ2-7, so the J call may be wrong. The CDR3 consists of 17 residues. From germline, CDR1 is LGHNA and CDR2 YNFKEQ.